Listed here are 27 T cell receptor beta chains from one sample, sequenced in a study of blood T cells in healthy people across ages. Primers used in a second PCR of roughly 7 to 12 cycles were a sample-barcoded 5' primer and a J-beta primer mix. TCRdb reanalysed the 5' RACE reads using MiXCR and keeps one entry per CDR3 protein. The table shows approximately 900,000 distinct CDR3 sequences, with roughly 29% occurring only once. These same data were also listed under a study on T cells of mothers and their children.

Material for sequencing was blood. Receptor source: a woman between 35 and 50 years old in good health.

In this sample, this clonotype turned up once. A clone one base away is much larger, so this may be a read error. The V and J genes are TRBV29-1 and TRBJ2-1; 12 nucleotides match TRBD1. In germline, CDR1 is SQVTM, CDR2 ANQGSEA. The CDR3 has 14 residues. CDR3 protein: CSVTGTGGYNGQFF. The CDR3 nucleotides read TGCAGCGTGACCGGGACAGGGGGCTACAATGGGCAGTTCTTC.

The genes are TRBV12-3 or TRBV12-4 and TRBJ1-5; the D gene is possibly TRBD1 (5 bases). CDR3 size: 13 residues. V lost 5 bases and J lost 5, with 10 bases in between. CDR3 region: CASSGGFDQPQHF. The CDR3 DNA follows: TGTGCCAGCAGTGGGGGTTTCGATCAGCCCCAGCATTTT.

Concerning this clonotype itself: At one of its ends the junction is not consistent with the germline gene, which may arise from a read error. The CDR3 DNA sequence: TGTGCTAGCAGCCCGAGATGGGGGGCGAGGCCGAGTATATGGAATCAGCCCCAGCATTTT. Protein product: CASSPRWGARPSIWNQPQHF. The chain is built from TRBV7-7 and TRBJ1-5, with D maybe TRBD1 (6 bases). Germline CDR1 reads SSHAT; CDR2 reads FNYEAQ (reference sequence). The CDR3 has 20 amino acids.

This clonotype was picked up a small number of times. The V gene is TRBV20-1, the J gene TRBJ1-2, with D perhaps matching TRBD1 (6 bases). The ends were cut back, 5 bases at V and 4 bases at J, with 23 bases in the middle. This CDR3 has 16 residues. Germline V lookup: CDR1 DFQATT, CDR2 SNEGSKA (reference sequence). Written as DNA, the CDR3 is TGCAGTGCTCAAAACCCTTCACCACAGGGTTCCTATGGCTACACCTTC. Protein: CSAQNPSPQGSYGYTF.

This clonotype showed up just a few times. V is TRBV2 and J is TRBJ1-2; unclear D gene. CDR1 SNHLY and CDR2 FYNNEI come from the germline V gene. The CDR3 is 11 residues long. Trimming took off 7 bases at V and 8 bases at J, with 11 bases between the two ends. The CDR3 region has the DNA TGTGCCAGCACACAGATTGGAGGCTACACCTTC. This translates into CASTQIGGYTF.

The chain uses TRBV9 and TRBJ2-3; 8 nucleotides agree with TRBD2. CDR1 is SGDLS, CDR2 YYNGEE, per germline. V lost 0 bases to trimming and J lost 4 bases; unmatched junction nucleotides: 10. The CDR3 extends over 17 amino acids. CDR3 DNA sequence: TGTGCCAGCAGCGTAGGTATCGGGGGGGCTTACGCAGATACGCAGTATTTT. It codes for CASSVGIGGAYADTQYF.

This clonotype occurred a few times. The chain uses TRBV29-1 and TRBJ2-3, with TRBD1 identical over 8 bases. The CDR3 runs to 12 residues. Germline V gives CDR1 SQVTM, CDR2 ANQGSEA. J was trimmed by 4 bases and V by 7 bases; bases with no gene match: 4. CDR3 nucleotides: TGCAGCGGCGGACAGGGTGCAGATACGCAGTATTTT. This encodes CSGGQGADTQYF.

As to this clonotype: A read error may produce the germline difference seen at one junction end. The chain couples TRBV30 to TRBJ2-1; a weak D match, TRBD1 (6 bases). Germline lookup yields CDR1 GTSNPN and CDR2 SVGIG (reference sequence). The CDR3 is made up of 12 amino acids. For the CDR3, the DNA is TGTGCTTGGAGTTCACAGGGTTACGAGCAGTTCTTC. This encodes CAWSSQGYEQFF.

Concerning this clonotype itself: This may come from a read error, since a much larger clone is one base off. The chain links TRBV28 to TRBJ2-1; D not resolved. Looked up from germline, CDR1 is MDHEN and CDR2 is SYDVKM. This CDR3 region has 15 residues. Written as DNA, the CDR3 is TGTGCCAGCAGCCTCGTGGCGGCCGGTGGCAATGGGCAGTTCTTC. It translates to CASSLVAAGGNGQFF.

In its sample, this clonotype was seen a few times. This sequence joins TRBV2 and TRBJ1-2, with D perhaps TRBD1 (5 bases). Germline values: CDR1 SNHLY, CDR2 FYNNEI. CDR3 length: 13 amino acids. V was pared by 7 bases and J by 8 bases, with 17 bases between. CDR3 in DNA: TGTGCCAGCACTAAGGACACCGTCGGGGGCTACACCTTC. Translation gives CASTKDTVGGYTF. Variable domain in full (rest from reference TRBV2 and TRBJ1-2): EPEVTQTPSHQVTQMGQEVILRCVPISNHLYFYWYRQILGQKVEFLVSFYNNEISEKSEIFDDQFSVERPDGSNFTLKIRSTKLEDSAMYFCASTKDTVGGYTFGSGTRLTVV.

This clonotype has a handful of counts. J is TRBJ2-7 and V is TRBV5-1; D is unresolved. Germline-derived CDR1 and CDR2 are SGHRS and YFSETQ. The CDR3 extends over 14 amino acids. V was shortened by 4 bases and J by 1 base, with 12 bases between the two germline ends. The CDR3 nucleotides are TGCGCCAGCAGCCCCGTAGAGGCATCCTACGAGCAGTACTTC. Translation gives CASSPVEASYEQYF.

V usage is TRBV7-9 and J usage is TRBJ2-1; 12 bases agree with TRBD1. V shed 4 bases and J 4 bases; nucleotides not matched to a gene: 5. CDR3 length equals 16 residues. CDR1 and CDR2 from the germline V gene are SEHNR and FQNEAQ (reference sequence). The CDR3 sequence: CASSYGTGGTYNEQFF. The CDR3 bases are TGTGCCAGCAGCTACGGGACAGGGGGCACGTACAATGAGCAGTTCTTC.

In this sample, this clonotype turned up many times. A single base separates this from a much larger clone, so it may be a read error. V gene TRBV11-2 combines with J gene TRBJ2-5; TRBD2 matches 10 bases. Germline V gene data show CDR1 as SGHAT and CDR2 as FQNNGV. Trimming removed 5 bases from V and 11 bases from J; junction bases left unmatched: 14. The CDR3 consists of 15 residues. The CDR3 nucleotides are TGTGCCAGCAGCCGAATAGCGGGGGGTTGCGATGAGCAGTACTTC. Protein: CASSRIAGGCDEQYF. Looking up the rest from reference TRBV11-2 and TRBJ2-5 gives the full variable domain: EAGVAQSPRYKIIEKRQSVAFWCNPISGHATLYWYQQILGQGPKLLIQFQNNGVVDDSQLPKDRFSAERLKGVDSTLKIQPAKLEDSAVYLCASSRIAGGCDEQYFGPGTRLLVL.

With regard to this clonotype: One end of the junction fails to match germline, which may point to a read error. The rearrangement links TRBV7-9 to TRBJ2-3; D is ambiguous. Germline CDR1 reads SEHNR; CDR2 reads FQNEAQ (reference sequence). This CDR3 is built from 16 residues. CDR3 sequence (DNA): TGTTCCAGCAGCTTACCTTCGGGCGGTAGCACAGATACGCAGTATTTT. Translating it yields CSSSLPSGGSTDTQYF.

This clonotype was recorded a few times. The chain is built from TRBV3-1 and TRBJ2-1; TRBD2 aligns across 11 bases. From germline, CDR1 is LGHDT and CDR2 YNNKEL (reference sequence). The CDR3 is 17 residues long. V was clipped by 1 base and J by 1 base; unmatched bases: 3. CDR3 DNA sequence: TGTGCCAGCAGCCAAGGCCTAGCGGGGGGATCCTACAATGAGCAGTTCTTC. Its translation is CASSQGLAGGSYNEQFF.

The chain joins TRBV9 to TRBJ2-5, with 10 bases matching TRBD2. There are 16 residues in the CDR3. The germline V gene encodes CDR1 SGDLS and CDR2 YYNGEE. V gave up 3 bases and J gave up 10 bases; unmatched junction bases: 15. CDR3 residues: CASSEIGTSDPEDQYF. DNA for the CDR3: TGTGCCAGCAGCGAGATTGGGACTAGCGACCCCGAAGACCAGTACTTC.

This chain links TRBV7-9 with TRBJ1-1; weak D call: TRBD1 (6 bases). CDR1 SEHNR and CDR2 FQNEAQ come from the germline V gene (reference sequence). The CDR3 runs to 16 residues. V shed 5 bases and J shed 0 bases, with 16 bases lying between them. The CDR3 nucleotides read TGTGCCAGCAGCCCCGAATCGACAGGTATGAACACTGAAGCTTTCTTT. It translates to CASSPESTGMNTEAFF.

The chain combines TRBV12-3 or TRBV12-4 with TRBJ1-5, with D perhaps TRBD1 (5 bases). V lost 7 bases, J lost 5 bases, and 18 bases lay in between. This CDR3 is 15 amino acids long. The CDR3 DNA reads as TGTGCCAGCATGGTCGACCGGGACTCAGATCAGCCCCAGCATTTT. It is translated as CASMVDRDSDQPQHF.

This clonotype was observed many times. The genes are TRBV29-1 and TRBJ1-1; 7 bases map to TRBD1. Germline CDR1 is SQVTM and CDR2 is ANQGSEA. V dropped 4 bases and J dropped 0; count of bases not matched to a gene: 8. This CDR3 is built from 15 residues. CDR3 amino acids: CSVVGGGYLNTEAFF. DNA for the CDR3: TGCAGCGTTGTTGGAGGGGGCTATTTGAACACTGAAGCTTTCTTT.

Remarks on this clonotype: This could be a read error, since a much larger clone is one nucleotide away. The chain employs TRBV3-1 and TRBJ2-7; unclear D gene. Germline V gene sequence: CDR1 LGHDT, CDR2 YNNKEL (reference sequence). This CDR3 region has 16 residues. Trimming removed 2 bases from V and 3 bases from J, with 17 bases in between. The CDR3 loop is CASSQKSNLGSYEQYF. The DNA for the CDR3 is TGTGCCAGCAGCCAAAAAAGCAACTTAGGAAGCTACGAGCAGTACTTC.

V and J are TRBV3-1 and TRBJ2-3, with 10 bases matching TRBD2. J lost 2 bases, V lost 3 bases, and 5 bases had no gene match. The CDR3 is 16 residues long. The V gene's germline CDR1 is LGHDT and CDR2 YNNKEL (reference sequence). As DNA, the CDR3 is TGTGCCAGCAGCCATCCAGCGGGGGGGCCCACAGATACGCAGTATTTT. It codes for CASSHPAGGPTDTQYF.

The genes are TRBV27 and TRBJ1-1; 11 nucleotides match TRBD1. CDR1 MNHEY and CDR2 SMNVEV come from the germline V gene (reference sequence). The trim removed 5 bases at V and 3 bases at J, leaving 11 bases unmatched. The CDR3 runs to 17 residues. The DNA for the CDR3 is TGTGCCAGCAGTCCACGGGGCGGGGACAGGGGGGACACTGAAGCTTTCTTT. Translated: CASSPRGGDRGDTEAFF.

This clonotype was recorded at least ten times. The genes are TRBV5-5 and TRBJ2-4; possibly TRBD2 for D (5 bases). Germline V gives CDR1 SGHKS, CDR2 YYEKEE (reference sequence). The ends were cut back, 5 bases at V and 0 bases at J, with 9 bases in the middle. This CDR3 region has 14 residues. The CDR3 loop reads CASSLGLAKNIQYF. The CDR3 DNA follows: TGTGCCAGCAGTTTAGGACTAGCCAAAAACATTCAGTACTTC.

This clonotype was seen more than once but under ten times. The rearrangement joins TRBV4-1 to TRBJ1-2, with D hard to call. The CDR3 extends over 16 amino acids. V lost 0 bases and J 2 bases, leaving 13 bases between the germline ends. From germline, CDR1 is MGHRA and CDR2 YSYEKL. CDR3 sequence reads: CASSQDARAGNYGYTF. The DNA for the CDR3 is TGCGCCAGCAGCCAAGATGCCCGAGCGGGGAACTATGGCTACACCTTC.

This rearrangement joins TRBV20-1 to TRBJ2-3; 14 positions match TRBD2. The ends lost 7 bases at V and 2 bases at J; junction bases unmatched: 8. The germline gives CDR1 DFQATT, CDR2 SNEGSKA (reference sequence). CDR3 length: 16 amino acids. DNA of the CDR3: TGCAGTGGGACTAGCGGGGGGAGGGGTGTCACAGATACGCAGTATTTT. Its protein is CSGTSGGRGVTDTQYF.

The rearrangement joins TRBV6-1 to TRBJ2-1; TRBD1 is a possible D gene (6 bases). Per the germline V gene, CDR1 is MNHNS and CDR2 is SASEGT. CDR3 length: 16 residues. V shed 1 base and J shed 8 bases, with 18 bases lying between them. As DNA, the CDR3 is TGTGCCAGCAGTGAAGTGGGGGCCCTTCCCCTCCATGAGCAGTTCTTC. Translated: CASSEVGALPLHEQFF.

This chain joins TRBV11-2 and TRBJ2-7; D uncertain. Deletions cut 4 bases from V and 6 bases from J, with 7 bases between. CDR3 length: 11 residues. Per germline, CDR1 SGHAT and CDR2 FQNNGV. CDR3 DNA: TGTGCCAGCAGCTCACGATTCGAGCAGTACTTC. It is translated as CASSSRFEQYF.